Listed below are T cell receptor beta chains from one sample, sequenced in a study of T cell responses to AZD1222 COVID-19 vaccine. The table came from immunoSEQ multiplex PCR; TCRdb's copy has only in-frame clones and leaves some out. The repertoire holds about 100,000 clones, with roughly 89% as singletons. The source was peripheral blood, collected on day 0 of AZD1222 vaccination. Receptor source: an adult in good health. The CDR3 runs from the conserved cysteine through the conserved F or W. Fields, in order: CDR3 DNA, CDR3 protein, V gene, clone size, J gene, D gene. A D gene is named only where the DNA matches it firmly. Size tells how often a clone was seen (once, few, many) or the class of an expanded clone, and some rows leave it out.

TGTGCCAGCAGTGGACGGGGTTCCTACGAGCAGTACTTC CASSGRGSYEQYF TRBV6-6 NA TRBJ2-7 NA
TGTGCCACCAGCAGAGGCGGGACAGGGTCCGAGCAGTACTTC CATSRGGTGSEQYF TRBV15 NA TRBJ2-7 TRBD1
TGTGCCAGCAGCTTCAGGGACAGAGGAGGGACTGAAGCTTTCTTT CASSFRDRGGTEAFF TRBV5-4 NA TRBJ1-1 TRBD1
TGTGCCAGCAGCACCAGGACAGGGTCCTCAGGAAAACTGTTTTTT CASSTRTGSSGKLFF TRBV11-2 NA TRBJ1-4 TRBD1
TGTGCCAGCAGCGTGGCTACGAGCGGGGGGCAAAAGTATTTT CASSVATSGGQKYF TRBV9 NA TRBJ2-3 TRBD2
TGCGCCAGCAGCCAAAAGCGGGACAGGGCCCTCTTCTATGGCTACACCTTC CASSQKRDRALFYGYTF TRBV4-1 NA TRBJ1-2 TRBD1
TGTGCCAGCACCAAAACGACAGGGCTCCCCGGGGAGCTGTTTTTT CASTKTTGLPGELFF TRBV6-5 NA TRBJ2-2 TRBD1
TGTGCCAGCAAAGGGGAGAATAGCAATCAGCCCCAGCATTTT CASKGENSNQPQHF TRBV6-5 NA TRBJ1-5 NA
TGTGCCAGCAGCGAGTCCACCGGGGAGCTGTTTTTT CASSESTGELFF TRBV2 NA TRBJ2-2 NA
TGTGCCAGCAGTGTGGGAGACACTAACACAGATACGCAGTATTTT CASSVGDTNTDTQYF TRBV6-4 once TRBJ2-3 NA
TGTGCCAGCAGCCCCTTTGACAATGAGCAGTTCTTC CASSPFDNEQFF TRBV7-2 NA TRBJ2-1 NA
TGTGCCAGCAGTAGATTGAACACTGAAGCTTTCTTT CASSRLNTEAFF TRBV7-9 NA TRBJ1-1 NA
TGTGCCAGCAGCCCAGGAAATCCAAGGGCCACTGAAGCTTTCTTT CASSPGNPRATEAFF TRBV3-1/TRBV3-2 NA TRBJ1-1 NA
TGTGCCAGTAGTACGGACAGGGTGCATGGCTACACCTTC CASSTDRVHGYTF TRBV19 NA TRBJ1-2 TRBD1
TGTGCCAGCACTTACCCCGGGCGAGGCTACACCTTC CASTYPGRGYTF TRBV12-3/TRBV12-4 NA TRBJ1-2 NA
TGTGCCAGCAGTCCTCATTCCGCCTCAGGGCGCTATGGCTACACCTTC CASSPHSASGRYGYTF TRBV28 NA TRBJ1-2 NA
TGTGCCAGTAGTACCGGACAGGTCTATGGCTACACCTTC CASSTGQVYGYTF TRBV19 NA TRBJ1-2 TRBD1
TGTGCCAGCAGCTCCCCGAACACTGAAGCTTTCTTT CASSSPNTEAFF TRBV9 NA TRBJ1-1 NA
TGTGCCAGCAGCTTATGGAACACTGAAGCTTTCTTT CASSLWNTEAFF TRBV7-9 NA TRBJ1-1 NA